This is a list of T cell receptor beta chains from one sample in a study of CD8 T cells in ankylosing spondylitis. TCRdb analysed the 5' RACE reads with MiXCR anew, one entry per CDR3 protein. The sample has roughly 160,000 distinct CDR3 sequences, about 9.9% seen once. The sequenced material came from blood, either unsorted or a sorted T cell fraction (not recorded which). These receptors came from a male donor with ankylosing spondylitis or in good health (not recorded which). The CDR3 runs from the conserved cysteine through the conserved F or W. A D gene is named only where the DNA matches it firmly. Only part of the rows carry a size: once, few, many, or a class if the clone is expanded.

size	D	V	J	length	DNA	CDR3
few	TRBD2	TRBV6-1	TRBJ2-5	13	TGTGCCAGCAGCCGCGCCTCGCGGGAGGCCCAGTACTTC	CASSRASREAQYF
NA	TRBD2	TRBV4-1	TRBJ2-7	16	TGCGCCAGCAGCCAAGCACGGCTAGCGGGAGGAGATGAGCAGTACTTC	CASSQARLAGGDEQYF
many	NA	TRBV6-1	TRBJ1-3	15	TGTGCCAGCAGCTCGGACTTCAGCTCTGGAAACACCATATATTTT	CASSSDFSSGNTIYF
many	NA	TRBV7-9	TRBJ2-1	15	TGTGCCAGCAGCTTAGCGCGGGTGACTAGCAATGAGCAGTTCTTC	CASSLARVTSNEQFF
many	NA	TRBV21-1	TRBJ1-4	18	TGTGCCAGCAGCACCCCCGGGGGGTTAAACGCAACTAATGAAAAACTGTTTTTT	CASSTPGGLNATNEKLFF
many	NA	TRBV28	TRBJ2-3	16	TGTGCCACCCTCCTGGGAAGGGGCCCTAGCACAGATACGCAGTATTTT	CATLLGRGPSTDTQYF
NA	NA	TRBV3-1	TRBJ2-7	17	TGTGCCAGCAGCCAAGATTGGGGTAGTAGCGGTGGGTACGAGCAGTACTTC	CASSQDWGSSGGYEQYF
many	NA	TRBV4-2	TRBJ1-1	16	TGTGCCAGCAGCCAACACCCCCTGGGAGAGAACACTGAAGCTTTCTTT	CASSQHPLGENTEAFF
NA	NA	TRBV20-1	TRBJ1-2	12	TGCAGTGCTGAGACAGTCGCCTATGGCTACACCTTC	CSAETVAYGYTF
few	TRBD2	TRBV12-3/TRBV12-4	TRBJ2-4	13	TGTGCCAGCTGGGCTAGCGGGTCCGACATTCAGTACTTC	CASWASGSDIQYF
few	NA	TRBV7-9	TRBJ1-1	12	TGTGCCAGCAGCTTTCCGGGGACTGAAGCTTTCTTT	CASSFPGTEAFF
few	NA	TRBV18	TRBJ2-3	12	TGTGCCAGCTCACGAGACACATATACGCAGTATTTT	CASSRDTYTQYF
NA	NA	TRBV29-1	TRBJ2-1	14	TGCAGCGTGGCCGGGACGGCGAACTACAATGAGCAGTTCTTC	CSVAGTANYNEQFF
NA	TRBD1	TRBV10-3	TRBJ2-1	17	TGTGCCATCAGTGAGTCTTCCCCGGGACAGGGGCACAATGAGCAGTTCTTC	CAISESSPGQGHNEQFF
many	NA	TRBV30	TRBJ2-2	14	TGTGCCTGGAGTCGGATGACGAACACCGGGGAGCTGTTTTTT	CAWSRMTNTGELFF
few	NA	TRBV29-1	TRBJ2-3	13	TGCAGCGTTGGTCAGAGACCCCCAGATACGCAGTATTTT	CSVGQRPPDTQYF
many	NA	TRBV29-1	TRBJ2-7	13	TGCAGCATTGGGGGCGGGAGCTCCTACGAGCAGTACTTC	CSIGGGSSYEQYF
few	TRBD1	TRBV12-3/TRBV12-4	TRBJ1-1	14	TGTGCCACACAGACAGGGCGTTTGAACACTGAAGCTTTCTTT	CATQTGRLNTEAFF
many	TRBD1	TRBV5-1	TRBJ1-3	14	TGCGCCAGCAGCTCCTCGACAGGGGGAAACACCATATATTTT	CASSSSTGGNTIYF
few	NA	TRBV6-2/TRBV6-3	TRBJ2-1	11	TGTGCCAGCCAAACGGTGGGTGAGCAGTTCTTC	CASQTVGEQFF
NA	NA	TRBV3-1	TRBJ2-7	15	TGTGCCAGCAGCCGCCAACTGACAGGCTCCTACGAGCAGTACTTC	CASSRQLTGSYEQYF
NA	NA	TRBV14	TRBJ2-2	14	TGTGCCAGCAGCAAAAATACGAACACCGGGGAGCTGTTTTTT	CASSKNTNTGELFF
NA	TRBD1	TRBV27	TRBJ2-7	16	TGTGCCAGCAGTTCGGACAGGGGGCCTGAAGTTGGAGAGCAGTACTTC	CASSSDRGPEVGEQYF
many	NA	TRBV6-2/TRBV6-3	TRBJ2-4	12	TGTGCCAGCAGTTTGAGCGCGCGCATTCAGTACTTC	CASSLSARIQYF
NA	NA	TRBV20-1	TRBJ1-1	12	TGCAGCGGCGGGACGGGGAACACTGAAGCTTTCTTT	CSGGTGNTEAFF
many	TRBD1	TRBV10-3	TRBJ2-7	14	TGTGCCATCAGTGACCGGGACAGTATCTACGAGCAGTACTTC	CAISDRDSIYEQYF
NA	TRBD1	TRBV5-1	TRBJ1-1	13	TGCGCCACCAGCTACTACAGGGGAACTGAAGCTTTCTTT	CATSYYRGTEAFF
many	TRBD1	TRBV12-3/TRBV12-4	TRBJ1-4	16	TGTGCCAGCAGTTTAGCGGCAGGGGGCAAGTTTGAAAAACTGTTTTTT	CASSLAAGGKFEKLFF
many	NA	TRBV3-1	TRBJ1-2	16	TGTGCCAGCAGCCAAGGCGTTCGAACCGTATCATATGGCTACACCTTC	CASSQGVRTVSYGYTF
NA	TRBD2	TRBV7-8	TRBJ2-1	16	TGCGCCAGCAGCTTAAGAGCGGGAGGGCCGATTGCTGAGCAGTTCTTC	CASSLRAGGPIAEQFF
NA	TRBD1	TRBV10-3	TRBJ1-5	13	TGTGCCATCAGTGAAGACAGGGTACAGCCCCAGCATTTT	CAISEDRVQPQHF